The 16 T cell receptor beta chains reported below all come from one sample, sequenced in a study of T cell changes during pregnancy in multiple sclerosis. TCRdb's copy holds only in-frame clones and misses some; the assay was immunoSEQ multiplex PCR. This table holds roughly 120,000 clones, 80% to 95% found once. The sequenced sample was peripheral blood, obtained before pregnancy. These receptors originate from a female donor with multiple sclerosis, enrolled in a pregnancy study.

The CDR3 DNA reads TGTGCCAGCAGTCCCTTCGGGCAGGGGGAAAACACTGAAGCTTTCTTT. Encoded protein: CASSPFGQGENTEAFF. This chain joins TRBV14 and TRBJ1-1; TRBD1 agrees at 7 bases. The CDR3 extends over 16 amino acids. V lost 6 bases and J lost 2; bases outside the gene matches: 12. Germline V gene sequence: CDR1 SGHDN, CDR2 FVKESK.

V usage is TRBV5-1 and J usage is TRBJ1-4; D unclear. Germline lookup yields CDR1 SGHRS and CDR2 YFSETQ. The V end was cut by 7 bases, the J end by 0 bases, with 19 bases between. The CDR3 is 17 amino acids. CDR3 region: CASSFRAGMATNEKLFF. For the CDR3, the DNA is TGCGCCAGCTCCTTTAGAGCGGGGATGGCAACTAATGAAAAACTGTTTTTT.

This clone has just a few counts. The chain couples TRBV27 to TRBJ1-1; TRBD1 matches at 7 bases. The germline V gene encodes CDR1 MNHEY and CDR2 SMNVEV (reference sequence). The CDR3 consists of 12 residues. After removal of 5 bases from V and 6 bases from J, the junction contained 3 bases not matched to a gene. The CDR3 here is CASSPRGAEAFF. For the CDR3, the DNA is TGTGCCAGCAGTCCCAGGGGGGCTGAAGCTTTCTTT.

This chain connects TRBV30 to TRBJ1-5, with 8 bases fitting TRBD1. V shed 3 bases and J 6 bases; nucleotides not matched to a gene: 7. CDR3 size: 14 residues. The germline CDR1 and CDR2 sequences are GTSNPN and SVGIG (reference sequence). The CDR3 DNA reads TGTGCCTGGAGCTATGGGACAGGCATTCAGCCCCAGCATTTT. Encoded protein: CAWSYGTGIQPQHF.

V is TRBV10-1 and J is TRBJ1-4; the D gene is possibly TRBD1 (5 bases). This CDR3 has 15 residues. Trimming removed 6 bases at V and 5 bases at J, with 16 bases between. Looked up from germline, CDR1 is WNHNN and CDR2 is SYGVQD (reference sequence). As DNA, the CDR3 is TGCGCCAGCAGGCGGGGGGGACGAGGCAATGAAAAACTGTTTTTT. Protein: CASRRGGRGNEKLFF.

This clone appeared once. The rearrangement links TRBV2 to TRBJ1-2, with D perhaps matching TRBD1 (5 bases). Germline lookup yields CDR1 SNHLY and CDR2 FYNNEI. Trimming shortened V by 3 bases and J by 3 bases, and 32 bases separated the two germline ends. The CDR3 extends over 21 amino acids. For the CDR3, the DNA is TGTGCCAGCAGTGAGGAAGGGTCCGGTTTTGTCAGGACATCCCCCTACTATGGCTACACCTTC. Amino acids: CASSEEGSGFVRTSPYYGYTF.

The chain employs TRBV6-5 and TRBJ2-3; D ambiguous. Trimming removed 0 bases from V and 4 bases from J, with 14 bases in between. Germline-derived CDR1 and CDR2 are MNHEY and SVGAGI. The CDR3 is 16 amino acids. The CDR3 sequence is CASSYSWPPGSDTQYF. Written as DNA, the CDR3 is TGTGCCAGCAGTTACTCGTGGCCCCCCGGGTCAGATACGCAGTATTTT.

The V gene is TRBV14, the J gene TRBJ1-4, with 9 bases identical to TRBD1. This CDR3 has 16 residues. J was trimmed by 3 bases and V by 3 bases; bases with no gene match: 5. From germline, CDR1 is SGHDN and CDR2 FVKESK. The CDR3 protein is CASSQRTGVANEKLFF. The CDR3 DNA follows: TGTGCCAGCAGCCAGAGGACAGGGGTCGCTAATGAAAAACTGTTTTTT. Full variable domain (outside the CDR3, taken from reference TRBV14 and TRBJ1-4): EAGVTQFPSHSVIEKGQTVTLRCDPISGHDNLYWYRRVMGKEIKFLLHFVKESKQDESGMPNNRFLAERTGGTYSTLKVQPAELEDSGVYFCASSQRTGVANEKLFFGSGTQLSVL.

This clone was observed a single time. The chain recombines TRBV19 with TRBJ2-1, with 13 bases matching TRBD2. The CDR3 consists of 21 residues. The J segment lost 2 bases and the V segment lost 5 bases, leaving 18 bases of the junction unmatched. Per the germline V gene, CDR1 is LNHDA and CDR2 is SQIVND (reference sequence). The CDR3 region is CASSPHPRLAGGLLTYNEQFF. The CDR3 DNA reads as TGTGCCAGTAGTCCCCACCCTAGACTAGCGGGAGGACTGCTTACCTACAATGAGCAGTTCTTC.

The rearrangement links TRBV9 to TRBJ2-3; the D is unclear. Trimming cost V 0 bases and J 2 bases, with 10 bases left between them. The germline gives CDR1 SGDLS, CDR2 YYNGEE. This CDR3 spans 15 amino acids. Here the CDR3 DNA reads TGTGCCAGCAGCGTAGGCGGCGGTACCACAGATACGCAGTATTTT. It translates to CASSVGGGTTDTQYF.

The chain has TRBV5-5 and TRBJ2-7; 8 bases line up with TRBD2. The CDR3 has 18 residues. Germline CDR1 reads SGHKS; CDR2 reads YYEKEE (reference sequence). J gave up 3 bases and V 3 bases, and 17 bases lay outside the gene matches. The CDR3 loop reads CASSSGVNLLAERYEQYF. In DNA form, the CDR3 reads TGTGCCAGCAGCTCGGGGGTAAATCTACTAGCGGAGCGCTACGAGCAGTACTTC.

V usage is TRBV6-1 and J usage is TRBJ1-5; 8 bases agree with TRBD1. The CDR3 sequence is 16 residues long. CDR1 is MNHNS and CDR2 is SASEGT in the germline V gene. J gave up 7 bases and V 4 bases, and 12 bases lay outside the gene matches. The CDR3 nucleotides are TGTGCCAGCAGTGGGACAGGGTTTACGTCGCGGCAGCCCCAGCATTTT. Translating it yields CASSGTGFTSRQPQHF.

The rearrangement joins TRBV7-9 to TRBJ2-1; 7 bases map to TRBD2. The V segment lost 7 bases and the J segment 0 bases; nucleotides outside the gene matches: 9. The CDR3 runs 16 residues. Germline loops: CDR1 SEHNR, CDR2 FQNEAQ (reference sequence). The CDR3 reads CASTGAGGSSYNEQFF. CDR3 nucleotides: TGTGCCAGCACCGGGGCGGGCGGGAGCTCCTACAATGAGCAGTTCTTC.

A few counts support this clone. V is TRBV7-6 and J is TRBJ1-2; TRBD1 matches at 10 bases. Germline V gene lookup returns CDR1 SGHVS and CDR2 FNYEAQ. CDR3 length: 15 residues. The J segment lost 2 bases and the V segment lost 5 bases, leaving 5 bases of the junction unmatched. Written as DNA, the CDR3 is TGTGCCAGCAGCCTGATGGGACAGGGGAACTATGGCTACACCTTC. Translating it yields CASSLMGQGNYGYTF. Based on the CDR3 plus reference TRBV7-6 and TRBJ1-2, the full variable domain is GAGVSQSPRYKVTKRGQDVALRCDPISGHVSLYWYRQALGQGPEFLTYFNYEAQQDKSGLPNDRFSAERPEGSISTLTIQRTEQRDSAMYRCASSLMGQGNYGYTFGSGTRLTVV.

The V gene is TRBV5-4, the J gene TRBJ2-1; perhaps TRBD1 as D (6 bases). CDR1 and CDR2 (germline): SGHNT, YYREEE (reference sequence). Trimming took 5 bases from V and 0 from J, leaving 15 bases between them. CDR3 size: 16 residues. Here the CDR3 reads CASRPYRDPSYNEQFF. CDR3 nucleotides: TGTGCCAGCAGGCCCTACAGGGACCCCTCCTACAATGAGCAGTTCTTC.

The chain combines TRBV6-1 with TRBJ2-3; 12 nucleotides line up with TRBD2. Losses at the gene ends were 8 bases for V and 1 base for J; bases not matched to a gene: 4. The germline V gene encodes CDR1 MNHNS and CDR2 SASEGT. The CDR3 is made up of 15 amino acids. The CDR3 sequence is CASWTSGAGTDTQYF. DNA for the CDR3: TGTGCCAGCTGGACTAGCGGGGCAGGCACAGATACGCAGTATTTT.